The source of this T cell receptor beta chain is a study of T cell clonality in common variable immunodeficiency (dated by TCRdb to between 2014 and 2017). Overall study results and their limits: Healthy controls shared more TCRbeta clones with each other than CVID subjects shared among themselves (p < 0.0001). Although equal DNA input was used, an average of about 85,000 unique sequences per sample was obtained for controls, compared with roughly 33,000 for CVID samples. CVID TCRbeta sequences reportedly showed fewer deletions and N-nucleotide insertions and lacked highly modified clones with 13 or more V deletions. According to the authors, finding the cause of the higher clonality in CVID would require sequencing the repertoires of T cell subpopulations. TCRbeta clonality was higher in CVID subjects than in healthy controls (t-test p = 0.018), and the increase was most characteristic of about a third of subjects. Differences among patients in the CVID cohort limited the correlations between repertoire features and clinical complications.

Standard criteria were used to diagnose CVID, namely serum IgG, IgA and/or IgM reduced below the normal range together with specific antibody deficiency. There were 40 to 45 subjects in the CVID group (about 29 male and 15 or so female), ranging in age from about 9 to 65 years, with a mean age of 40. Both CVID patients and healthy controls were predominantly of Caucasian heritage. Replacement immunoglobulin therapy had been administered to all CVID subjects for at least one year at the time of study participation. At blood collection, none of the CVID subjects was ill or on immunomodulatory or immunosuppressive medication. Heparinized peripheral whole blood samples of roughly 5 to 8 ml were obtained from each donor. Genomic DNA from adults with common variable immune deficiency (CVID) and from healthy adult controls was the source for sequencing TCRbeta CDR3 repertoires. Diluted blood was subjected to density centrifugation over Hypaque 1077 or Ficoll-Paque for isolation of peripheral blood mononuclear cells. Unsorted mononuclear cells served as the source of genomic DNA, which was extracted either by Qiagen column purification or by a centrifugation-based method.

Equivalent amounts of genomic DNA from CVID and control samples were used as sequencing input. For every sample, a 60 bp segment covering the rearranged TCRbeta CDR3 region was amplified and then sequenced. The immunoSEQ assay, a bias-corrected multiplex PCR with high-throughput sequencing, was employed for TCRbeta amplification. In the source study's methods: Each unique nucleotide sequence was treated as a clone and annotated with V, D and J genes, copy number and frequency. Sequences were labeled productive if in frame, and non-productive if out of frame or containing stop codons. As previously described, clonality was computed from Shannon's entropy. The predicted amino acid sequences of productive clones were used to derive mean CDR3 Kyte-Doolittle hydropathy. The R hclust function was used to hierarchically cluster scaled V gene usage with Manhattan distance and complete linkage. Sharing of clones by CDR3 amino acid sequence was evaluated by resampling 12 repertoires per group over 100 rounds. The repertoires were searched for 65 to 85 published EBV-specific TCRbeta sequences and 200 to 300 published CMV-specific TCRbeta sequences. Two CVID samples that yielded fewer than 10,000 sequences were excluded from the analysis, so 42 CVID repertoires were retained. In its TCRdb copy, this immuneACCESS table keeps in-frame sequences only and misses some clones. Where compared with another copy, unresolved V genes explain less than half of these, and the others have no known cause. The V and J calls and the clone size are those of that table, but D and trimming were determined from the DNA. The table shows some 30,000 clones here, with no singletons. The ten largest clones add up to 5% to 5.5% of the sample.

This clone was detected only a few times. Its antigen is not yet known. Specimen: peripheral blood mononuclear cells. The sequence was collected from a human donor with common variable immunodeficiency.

This receptor has the CDR3 CASSQDRAVVYEQYF. The CDR3 DNA, read in part, is TGTGCCAGCAGCCAGGACAGGGCGGTTGTGTACGAG. The chain is assembled from TRBV11-2 and TRBJ2-7, with 8 middle bases fitting TRBD1. The read stops 3 residues short of the end of the CDR3; the missing end is completed from the germline J gene. The cysteine opens and the phenylalanine closes a CDR3 of 15 amino acids. The DNA has 36 bases, all within the CDR3, and is read from base 1. Based on the germline V gene, the CDR1 and CDR2 sequences are SGHAT and FQNNGV. Compared with germline, V lacks 5 bases and J lacks 4 bases; bases without a gene match: 10.